A selection of T cell receptor beta chains follows, all from one sample in a study of cytomegalovirus exposure and HLA in healthy donors. The assay was immunoSEQ multiplex PCR, and TCRdb's table has in-frame clones only and misses some. The sample shows 95,000 or so clones, about 86% of them seen only once. Input material: PBMCs. Source of these receptors: a woman between 65 and 79 years old in good health and CMV-seropositive. Both conserved end residues are part of each CDR3. The D gene is left open where the match is weak. For some rows the clone size is stated as once, few or many, or as a class when expanded; others skip it.

V: TRBV7-2
D: TRBD2
size: once
J: TRBJ2-5
DNA: TGTGCCAGCAGCTTAGGGGGTAGCGGGATGAAAGAGACCCAGTACTTC
CDR3: CASSLGGSGMKETQYF

V: TRBV11-2
D: TRBD1
size: once
J: TRBJ2-6
DNA: TGTGCCAGCAGCCCGAAGATGGGACAGGGTCCCTCTGGGGCCAACGTCCTGACTTTC
CDR3: CASSPKMGQGPSGANVLTF

V: TRBV11-3
D: .
size: once
J: TRBJ2-5
DNA: TGTGCCAGCAGCCGAAACCTAGGAGAGACCCAGTACTTC
CDR3: CASSRNLGETQYF

V: TRBV27
D: .
size: .
J: TRBJ2-7
DNA: TGTGCCAGCAGTTCGCACAGGGCAGATCACGGCGAGCAGTACTTC
CDR3: CASSSHRADHGEQYF

V: TRBV7-2
D: .
size: .
J: TRBJ1-3
DNA: TGTGCCAGCAGCTTAGCGCGTAATTGGGGAAACACCATATATTTT
CDR3: CASSLARNWGNTIYF

V: TRBV7-2
D: .
size: .
J: TRBJ1-1
DNA: TGTGCCAGCAGCTCATCCCTAATTCGGAACACTGAAGCTTTCTTT
CDR3: CASSSSLIRNTEAFF

V: TRBV28
D: .
size: once
J: TRBJ2-1
DNA: TGTGCCAGCAGTCCAGGTGGCGCGGGTATTTACAATGAGCAGTTCTTC
CDR3: CASSPGGAGIYNEQFF

V: TRBV18
D: TRBD2
size: .
J: TRBJ2-5
DNA: TGTGCCAGCTCATCAGGGCGGGGGGAGACCCAGTACTTC
CDR3: CASSSGRGETQYF

V: TRBV19
D: .
size: .
J: TRBJ1-4
DNA: TGTGCCAGTAGTATGATCCCCCGAAGAGTTAATGAAAAACTGTTTTTT
CDR3: CASSMIPRRVNEKLFF

V: TRBV5-1
D: .
size: .
J: TRBJ2-1
DNA: TGCGCCAGCAGCTTTAGGCAAGGGAGCTCCTACAATGAGCAGTTCTTC
CDR3: CASSFRQGSSYNEQFF

V: TRBV7-2
D: TRBD1
size: few
J: TRBJ1-6
DNA: TGTGCCAGCAGCCGTCTTTCCGGGACAGGGTCGCGAAATTCACCCCTCCACTTT
CDR3: CASSRLSGTGSRNSPLHF

V: TRBV18
D: TRBD1
size: .
J: TRBJ1-1
DNA: TGTGCCAGCTCACTGGGACAGGTAGGGGGGAACACTGAAGCTTTCTTT
CDR3: CASSLGQVGGNTEAFF

V: TRBV7-8
D: TRBD1
size: .
J: TRBJ1-2
DNA: TGTGCCAGCAGCCTTTCGACAGGGGCCTGGCGGGGCTACACCTTC
CDR3: CASSLSTGAWRGYTF

V: TRBV27
D: .
size: .
J: TRBJ2-1
DNA: TGTGCCAGCAGTTTATGGGCAACTAGCCTTAACTACAATGAGCAGTTCTTC
CDR3: CASSLWATSLNYNEQFF

V: TRBV5-6
D: .
size: .
J: TRBJ2-7
DNA: TGTGCCAGCAGCGGGGGCCCCAGGGACGAGCAGTACTTC
CDR3: CASSGGPRDEQYF

V: TRBV30
D: TRBD1
size: .
J: TRBJ1-5
DNA: TGTGCCTGGAATACGGGACAGACCAATCAGCCCCAGCATTTT
CDR3: CAWNTGQTNQPQHF

V: TRBV19
D: TRBD2
size: few
J: TRBJ2-5
DNA: TGTGCCAGTAGTACCATAACGGGAGGTTTGGAGACCCAGTACTTC
CDR3: CASSTITGGLETQYF

V: TRBV19
D: TRBD2
size: .
J: TRBJ2-1
DNA: TGTGCCAGTAGTATAAGCGGGGCGGGGGATGAGCAGTTCTTC
CDR3: CASSISGAGDEQFF

V: TRBV7-6
D: .
size: .
J: TRBJ2-7
DNA: TGTGCCAGCAGCCCCGGGATGGTCTACGAGCAGTACTTC
CDR3: CASSPGMVYEQYF

V: TRBV7-9
D: TRBD2
size: .
J: TRBJ2-1
DNA: TGTGCCAGCAGCCCAACTAGCGGGAGAAGCTACAATGAGCAGTTCTTC
CDR3: CASSPTSGRSYNEQFF

V: TRBV19
D: .
size: .
J: TRBJ1-5
DNA: TGTGCCAGTAGTATAGAGGGGCGGTCCAATCAGCCCCAGCATTTT
CDR3: CASSIEGRSNQPQHF

V: TRBV12-5
D: .
size: .
J: TRBJ2-1
DNA: TGTGCTAGTGGATCGTGGGGGCGGGCAGGGTCGATGGGTGGGCAGTTCTTC
CDR3: CASGSWGRAGSMGGQFF

V: TRBV7-3
D: .
size: .
J: TRBJ2-3
DNA: TGTGCCAGCAGCCCCCGGGCGGGGACGCGATCAGATACGCAGTATTTT
CDR3: CASSPRAGTRSDTQYF

V: TRBV5-4
D: TRBD1
size: .
J: TRBJ1-1
DNA: TGTGCCAGCAGCCGGACAGGGGGCCGGAACACTGAAGCTTTCTTT
CDR3: CASSRTGGRNTEAFF

V: TRBV18
D: TRBD1
size: .
J: TRBJ2-5
DNA: TGTGCCAGCTCACCCGACAGGGGCGCAAGGGAGACCCAGTACTTC
CDR3: CASSPDRGARETQYF

V: TRBV5-1
D: .
size: .
J: TRBJ2-2
DNA: TGCGCCAGCAGCTTGTCGGGAGAAGGGGCCGGGGAGCTGTTTTTT
CDR3: CASSLSGEGAGELFF

V: TRBV7-9
D: TRBD1
size: .
J: TRBJ2-1
DNA: TGTGCCAGGACAGGGGACTCCTACAATGAGCAGTTCTTC
CDR3: CARTGDSYNEQFF

V: TRBV7-2
D: .
size: few
J: TRBJ2-1
DNA: TGTGCCAGCAGCTCCCGGTGGTCCTACAATGAGCAGTTCTTC
CDR3: CASSSRWSYNEQFF

V: TRBV14
D: .
size: once
J: TRBJ1-3
DNA: TGTGCCAGCAGCCAAGATGCCTTCCGGACACCTATCTCTGGAAACACCATATATTTT
CDR3: CASSQDAFRTPISGNTIYF

V: TRBV11-3
D: .
size: .
J: TRBJ1-1
DNA: TGTGCCAGCAGCCCCCAGGGGAACACTGAAGCTTTCTTT
CDR3: CASSPQGNTEAFF

V: TRBV4-2
D: TRBD2
size: once
J: TRBJ2-1
DNA: TGTGCCAGCAGCCCACGCACTAGCGGGGGAGGGGGTGAGCAGTTCTTC
CDR3: CASSPRTSGGGGEQFF

V: TRBV29-1
D: .
size: few
J: TRBJ2-7
DNA: TGCAGCGTTGAATACACCGGGCGGGGGCACTCCTACGAGCAGTACTTC
CDR3: CSVEYTGRGHSYEQYF

V: TRBV19
D: .
size: .
J: TRBJ1-1
DNA: TGTGCCAGTAGTATCGGAACAGGTTCGAACACTGAAGCTTTCTTT
CDR3: CASSIGTGSNTEAFF

V: TRBV7-2
D: TRBD1
size: .
J: TRBJ2-7
DNA: TGTGCCAGCAGCTCCACTCGACAGGGAAACGAGCAGTACTTC
CDR3: CASSSTRQGNEQYF

V: TRBV5-4
D: TRBD2
size: .
J: TRBJ2-3
DNA: TGTGCCAGCAGCTCCCGACTAGCGGGATCAGATACGCAGTATTTT
CDR3: CASSSRLAGSDTQYF

V: TRBV19
D: .
size: .
J: TRBJ2-1
DNA: TGTGCGGCGCGGGGAGGTAGGAATGAGCAGTTCTTC
CDR3: CAARGGRNEQFF

V: TRBV7-3
D: TRBD1
size: .
J: TRBJ2-3
DNA: TGTGCCAGCAGCTTAAGCCCAGGGGGAGGCACAGATACGCAGTATTTT
CDR3: CASSLSPGGGTDTQYF

V: TRBV10-2
D: TRBD1
size: .
J: TRBJ1-1
DNA: TGCGCCAGCAGGCGGGACAGCCTCACTGAAGCTTTCTTT
CDR3: CASRRDSLTEAFF

V: TRBV2
D: .
size: .
J: TRBJ1-2
DNA: TGTGCCAGCAGTGACGGGACGACTAGAACTAACTATGGCTACACCTTC
CDR3: CASSDGTTRTNYGYTF

V: TRBV25-1
D: TRBD1
size: .
J: TRBJ2-7
DNA: TGTGCCAGCAGCGAACCGGGACAGTCTAACGAGCAGTACTTC
CDR3: CASSEPGQSNEQYF

V: TRBV7-3
D: .
size: once
J: TRBJ2-5
DNA: TGTGCCAGCAGCCCCCTTAGCGGCCCCCAAGAGACCCAGTACTTC
CDR3: CASSPLSGPQETQYF

V: TRBV7-8
D: .
size: few
J: TRBJ2-7
DNA: TGTGCCAGCAGCTTAGCGGGCAGGGTCGAGCAGTACTTC
CDR3: CASSLAGRVEQYF

V: TRBV28
D: .
size: .
J: TRBJ2-7
DNA: TGTGCCAGCAGAGACAGGACAGAGACTCACGAGCAGTACTTC
CDR3: CASRDRTETHEQYF

V: TRBV2
D: .
size: .
J: TRBJ1-1
DNA: TGTGCCAGCAGATCGACATCAGTGAACACTGAAGCTTTCTTT
CDR3: CASRSTSVNTEAFF

V: TRBV4-2
D: TRBD2
size: .
J: TRBJ2-1
DNA: TGTGCCAGCAGCCAAGGGACACCTAACCGCGGGAGGGCCGTGATGAATGAGCAGTTCTTC
CDR3: CASSQGTPNRGRAVMNEQFF

V: TRBV7-9
D: TRBD2
size: .
J: TRBJ2-1
DNA: TGTGCCAGCAGCTTCCCCCCAAGGTTGGCGGGAGTCCACAATGAGCAGTTCTTC
CDR3: CASSFPPRLAGVHNEQFF

V: TRBV30
D: .
size: .
J: TRBJ2-1
DNA: TGTGCCTGGAGTAGGCTTCAATTTTCCGGAGGGAGCAATGAGCAGTTCTTC
CDR3: CAWSRLQFSGGSNEQFF

V: TRBV28
D: .
size: .
J: TRBJ2-1
DNA: TGTGCCAGCAGCCCCCATCCGAGGGCCGGGGTCCATGAGCAGTTCTTC
CDR3: CASSPHPRAGVHEQFF

V: TRBV5-3
D: .
size: .
J: TRBJ2-1
DNA: TGTGCCAGAAGGCACCCGGGACTGCAAAGGTACAATGAGCAGTTCTTC
CDR3: CARRHPGLQRYNEQFF

V: TRBV2
D: TRBD1
size: .
J: TRBJ2-3
DNA: TGTGCCAGCAGCCCCGGACAGGGGTGGACAGATACGCAGTATTTT
CDR3: CASSPGQGWTDTQYF

V: TRBV30
D: TRBD2
size: .
J: TRBJ2-3
DNA: TGTGCCTGGAGTACGGGACTAGCGGGAGGGGCAGATACGCAGTATTTT
CDR3: CAWSTGLAGGADTQYF

V: TRBV7-9
D: .
size: .
J: TRBJ2-7
DNA: TGTGCCAGCAGCTCGGGCAGGGCCTACGAGCAGTACTTC
CDR3: CASSSGRAYEQYF

V: TRBV19
D: .
size: .
J: TRBJ1-5
DNA: TGTGCCAGTATCTCTGGGGGCAGGGGAGATGGCAATCAGCCCCAGCATTTT
CDR3: CASISGGRGDGNQPQHF

V: TRBV19
D: .
size: once
J: TRBJ2-7
DNA: TGTGCCAGTAGCGAGAGGGGGAGTTCCTACGAGCAGTACTTC
CDR3: CASSERGSSYEQYF

V: TRBV4-3
D: TRBD1
size: .
J: TRBJ2-3
DNA: TGCGCCAGCAGCCGTAATCAGGGGGCAGATACGCAGTATTTT
CDR3: CASSRNQGADTQYF

V: TRBV30
D: TRBD2
size: .
J: TRBJ2-7
DNA: TGTGCCTGGAGTCGAGGGAGCGGGGCCTACGAGCAGTACTTC
CDR3: CAWSRGSGAYEQYF

V: TRBV23-1
D: TRBD2
size: .
J: TRBJ2-4
DNA: TGCGCCAGCACCTCCGGTCCGGGACTAGCGGATTTAGCCAAAAACATTCAGTACTTC
CDR3: CASTSGPGLADLAKNIQYF

V: TRBV5-6
D: TRBD2
size: few
J: TRBJ2-1
DNA: TGTGCCAGCAGCTTGAGGCTAGCGGGAGGGGTTGAGCAGTTCTTC
CDR3: CASSLRLAGGVEQFF

V: TRBV5-1
D: TRBD2
size: .
J: TRBJ2-3
DNA: TGCGCCAGCAGCTTGGCCTCGGGAGGGGACAATACGCAGTATTTT
CDR3: CASSLASGGDNTQYF

V: TRBV10-3
D: .
size: .
J: TRBJ2-7
DNA: TGTGCCATCAGTGATCGGGGGGCCCGACTCTACGAGCAGTACTTC
CDR3: CAISDRGARLYEQYF